The TCR beta chain described here comes from a study of human T cells and chemical hapten exposure. Study-level background: Patients' scalps got diphenylcyclopropenone weekly throughout the roughly 23-week study. The patient population, which was mostly female, had alopecia areata, totalis or universalis. General observations from the study: There were significantly more large CDR3 similarity clusters among expanded TCRs than among controls.

TCRdb re-derived calls from the RACE reads in MiXCR, one entry per CDR3 protein. The sample has about 80,000 distinct CDR3 sequences; about 14% are singletons. Of note for this clonotype: Antigen specificity is unknown.

V lost 0 bases and J lost 6; bases outside the gene matches: 5. Germline values: CDR1 MNHEY, CDR2 SVGEGT. This CDR3 has 15 amino acids. The sample's time point: pre-sensitization, week 0. As to treatment: therapeutic diphenylcyclopropenone sensitization with weekly scalp DPC. Venepuncture was done earlier than the placement of each patch test. This specimen was whole blood, taken in connection with sensitization to the hapten diphenylcyclopropenone (DPC). The clonotype was recovered from a woman between 45 and 60 years old with alopecia areata. Some clones in this sample may be carry-over from other donors' samples. J is TRBJ1-2 and V is TRBV6-2 or TRBV6-3; 9 nucleotides line up with TRBD1. The CDR3 DNA is TGTGCCAGCAGTTACTCGCCCGGGACAGGGAATGGCTACACCTTC. It yields the protein CASSYSPGTGNGYTF.